This is a list of T cell receptor beta chains from one sample in a study of T-cell reconstitution after alpha-beta-depleted transplantation in children. One entry per CDR3 protein, called by TCRdb with MiXCR from the PCR reads. This table holds a few hundred thousand distinct CDR3 sequences, about 26% found once. The sample was PBMCs, taken before TCRalphabeta/CD19-depleted stem cell transplant. The receptors originated from a girl aged 2-10 years with Fanconi anemia, due to receive a stem cell transplant. The conserved cysteine and the conserved F or W are not part of the CDR3 here. Fields, in order: J gene, V gene, CDR3 protein.

TRBJ2-7 TRBV18 ASSPISSGLAGNYEQY
TRBJ2-3 TRBV10-3 ATRLNGGTDTQY
TRBJ2-7 TRBV29-1 SVGLGTHEQY
TRBJ2-1 TRBV6-5 ASSLRRGAYNEQF
TRBJ2-7 TRBV20-1 SARDPGTSGVSGEQY
TRBJ2-1 TRBV5-1 ASSAPGQGAYNEQF
TRBJ2-1 TRBV27 ASSFGRPGDEQF
TRBJ2-1 TRBV27 ASSLLVGLAGVTYNEQF
TRBJ2-7 TRBV7-2 ASSLYQGAYEQY
TRBJ2-7 TRBV29-1 SRKRGPYEQY
TRBJ2-7 TRBV27 ASSLIGGTHEQY
TRBJ2-7 TRBV6-2/TRBV6-3 ASNTGLEQY
TRBJ2-7 TRBV5-1 ASSLLDRGGEQY
TRBJ2-3 TRBV5-1 ASSRNRGSTDTQY
TRBJ2-1 TRBV27 ASSFGTSGSSEQF
TRBJ2-7 TRBV28 ASSLALFYEQY
TRBJ1-6 TRBV7-2 ASSPPGSPLH
TRBJ2-1 TRBV24-1 ATSPSGFSYNEQF
TRBJ2-3 TRBV5-6 ASSLAFLGNTDTQY
TRBJ1-6 TRBV12-3/TRBV12-4 ASSFNTGGGSPLH
TRBJ2-3 TRBV11-2 ASSFYRGAISDTQY
TRBJ2-5 TRBV12-3/TRBV12-4 ASSSLDGLAGQETQY
TRBJ2-1 TRBV20-1 SARDRFRLGQTNEQF
TRBJ1-5 TRBV27 ASSGMGSGNQPQH
TRBJ2-2 TRBV20-1 SANSGGMRTGELF
TRBJ2-1 TRBV28 ASRLAGQNNEQF
TRBJ2-1 TRBV4-2 ASSRTSISKREINEQF
TRBJ2-1 TRBV12-5 ASGLTFGSYNEQF
TRBJ2-6 TRBV12-3/TRBV12-4 ASSTVSGANVLT
TRBJ2-3 TRBV25-1 ASSEFVADTQY
TRBJ2-1 TRBV7-9 ALQNLQGANEQF
TRBJ1-5 TRBV7-9 ASSRTDSNQPQH
TRBJ2-7 TRBV29-1 SVESWAGRTYEQY
TRBJ2-3 TRBV20-1 SARVIGLLTSTDTQY
TRBJ2-5 TRBV12-3/TRBV12-4 ASKSGEETQY
TRBJ2-7 TRBV27 ASTSAASGTYEQY
TRBJ2-1 TRBV29-1 SVVEGLAGPNEQF
TRBJ2-1 TRBV7-8 ASSLAGQGRSYNEQF
TRBJ2-1 TRBV7-8 ASSLKAGGNEQF
TRBJ2-1 TRBV5-1 ASSVGMVLGQGGENEQF
TRBJ1-6 TRBV5-1 ASSSGQGSPLH
TRBJ2-7 TRBV29-1 SVEVKDGFYEQY
TRBJ2-3 TRBV24-1 ATSDSQGMGTDTQY
TRBJ2-2 TRBV20-1 SAIVSSGPNTGELF
TRBJ2-1 TRBV13 ASSPGTGGFDEQF
TRBJ1-5 TRBV18 ASSPPSDRHQPQH
TRBJ1-2 TRBV20-1 SASNSYDGYT
TRBJ1-2 TRBV29-1 SVVSANYGYT
TRBJ2-3 TRBV7-8 ASSVQGASTDTQY
TRBJ1-5 TRBV6-2/TRBV6-3 ASSYSVRTVGNQPQH
TRBJ2-1 TRBV6-5 ASSYGTGQNEQF
TRBJ1-1 TRBV28 ASSLRTGMNTEAF
TRBJ2-1 TRBV11-2 ASSRDD
TRBJ2-7 TRBV27 ASGLGYYEQY
TRBJ2-7 TRBV7-2 ASSLEPGQGYEQY
TRBJ2-2 TRBV7-9 ASRPDQLPGELF
TRBJ2-7 TRBV12-3/TRBV12-4 ASRRASGEEQY
TRBJ2-1 TRBV7-6 ASSLVVTGLVGLRYNEQF
TRBJ2-3 TRBV7-3 ASSLTGVGTDTQY